Listed below are T cell receptor beta chains from one sample, sequenced in a study of regulatory T cells in long-lasting Graves disease. TCRdb reanalysed the multiplex PCR reads using MiXCR and keeps one entry per CDR3 protein. The data contain about 450,000 distinct CDR3 sequences, about 14% of them singletons. These same records also appear under a second study, on T cells in Graves' hyperthyroidism and ophthalmopathy.

The sample consisted of peripheral blood mononuclear cells (PBMCs), taken at new diagnosis, from a patient treated with antithyroid drugs. These receptors all come from a woman aged 45 to 65 with Graves disease. The CDR3 runs from the conserved cysteine through the conserved F or W. The D gene is left open where the match is weak. The listing skips clone size in some rows; elsewhere it reads once, few, many or a size class.

V gene	clone size	J gene	D gene	CDR3 DNA	CDR3 protein
TRBV18	-	TRBJ2-2	-	TGTGCCAGCTCAGCCGACAGCACCGGGGAGCTGTTTTTT	CASSADSTGELFF
TRBV12-3/TRBV12-4	few	TRBJ2-7	-	TGTGCCAGCAGCTCCCCCCCGAGGTTGGGAGAGCAGTACTTC	CASSSPPRLGEQYF
TRBV29-1	many	TRBJ2-5	TRBD1	TGCAGCGGATGGGACAGGGGGCTGGGGCACGAGACCCAGTACTTC	CSGWDRGLGHETQYF
TRBV4-1	few	TRBJ2-7	-	TGCGCCAGCCACCCTCTGGGGGGGGCGACCTACGAGCAGTACTTC	CASHPLGGATYEQYF
TRBV5-1	few	TRBJ2-6	-	TGCGCCAGCAGCTTGGGGTTTTCTGGGGCCAACGTCCTGACTTTC	CASSLGFSGANVLTF
TRBV7-2	many	TRBJ1-1	TRBD1	TGTGCCAGCAGCATACAGGGGCGGACTGAAGCTTTCTTT	CASSIQGRTEAFF
TRBV5-1	-	TRBJ2-5	-	TGCGCCAGCACCCCCACACGGTGGGCCTCGGGGGAGACCCAGTACTTC	CASTPTRWASGETQYF
TRBV5-4	-	TRBJ2-1	TRBD2	TGTGCCAGCAGCGAAACACTACTAGCGGGAGCGAATGAGCAGTTCTTC	CASSETLLAGANEQFF
TRBV6-1	many	TRBJ1-2	-	TGTGCCAGCAGTGAAGTGAGGCGGGGCTACACCTTC	CASSEVRRGYTF
TRBV28	many	TRBJ2-7	TRBD2	TGTGCCAGTGCGGCGGGGGGTCACCCCTACGAGCAGTACTTC	CASAAGGHPYEQYF
TRBV29-1	many	TRBJ2-7	TRBD1	TGCAGCGTTGAGATGGACAGGGCGTACGAGCAGTACTTC	CSVEMDRAYEQYF
TRBV9	few	TRBJ1-2	-	TGTGCCAGCAGCCCCGCCTTTTGGGTCACCCCCAGCTATGGCTACACCTTC	CASSPAFWVTPSYGYTF
TRBV7-6	few	TRBJ2-1	-	TGTGCCAGCAGAAAGGGCGTCGGTGAGCAGTTCTTC	CASRKGVGEQFF
TRBV11-2	many	TRBJ2-1	-	TGTGCCAGCAGCTTAGTCGGGGAGGCGGGGGCGGCCTTC	CASSLVGEAGAAF
TRBV7-6	many	TRBJ2-3	TRBD2	TGTGCCAGCAGCTTAGAGGTGGGAGGGCCAGATACGCAGTATTTT	CASSLEVGGPDTQYF
TRBV5-1	many	TRBJ2-5	-	TGCGCCAGCAGCTTGACCGGCGGGACACGGTGGGAGACCCAGTACTTC	CASSLTGGTRWETQYF
TRBV7-9	many	TRBJ2-3	-	TGTGCCAGCAGCTTACCTTTAGAAAGCACAGATACGCAGTATTTT	CASSLPLESTDTQYF
TRBV7-3	-	TRBJ2-2	-	TGTGCCAGCAGCTTTGCCCGGGTCACGAACACCGGGGAGCTGTTTTTT	CASSFARVTNTGELFF
TRBV11-2	many	TRBJ1-1	-	TGTGCCAGTCGCTCCCTCAGGGGATTCATGAACACTGAAGCTTTCTTT	CASRSLRGFMNTEAFF
TRBV12-3/TRBV12-4	-	TRBJ2-1	TRBD2	TGTGCCAGCAGACGTCTAGCGGGAAAGGGTTATGAGCAGTTCTTC	CASRRLAGKGYEQFF
TRBV27	many	TRBJ2-1	TRBD2	TGTGCCAGCAGTTTATCACCCACGCTAGCGGGCGAGCAGTTCTTC	CASSLSPTLAGEQFF
TRBV18	many	TRBJ1-1	-	TGTGCCAGCTCACCTACGTTAGAGAACACTGAAGCTTTCTTT	CASSPTLENTEAFF
TRBV11-2	-	TRBJ1-3	-	TGTGCCAGCACCACCGGGGGCTCCGGAAACACCATATATTTT	CASTTGGSGNTIYF
TRBV29-1	many	TRBJ2-5	-	TGCAGCGTTGCAGGGGTTGATGAGACCCAGTACTTC	CSVAGVDETQYF